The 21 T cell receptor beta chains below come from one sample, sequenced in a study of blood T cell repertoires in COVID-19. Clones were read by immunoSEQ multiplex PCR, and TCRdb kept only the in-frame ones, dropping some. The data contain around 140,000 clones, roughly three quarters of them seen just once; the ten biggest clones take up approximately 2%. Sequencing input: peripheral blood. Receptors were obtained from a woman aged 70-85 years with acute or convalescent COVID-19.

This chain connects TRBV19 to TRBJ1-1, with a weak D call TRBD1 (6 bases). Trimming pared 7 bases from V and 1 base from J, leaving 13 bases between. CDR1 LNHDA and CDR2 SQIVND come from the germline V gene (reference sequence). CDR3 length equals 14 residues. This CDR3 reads CASKGIQGNTEAFF. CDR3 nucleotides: TGTGCCAGTAAGGGGATACAGGGGAACACTGAAGCTTTCTTT.

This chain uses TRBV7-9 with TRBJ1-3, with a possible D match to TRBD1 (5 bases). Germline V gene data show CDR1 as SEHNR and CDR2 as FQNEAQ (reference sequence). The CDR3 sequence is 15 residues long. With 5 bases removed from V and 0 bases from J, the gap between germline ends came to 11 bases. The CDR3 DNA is TGTGCCAGCAGCCCAATCGGGGGCTCTGGAAACACCATATATTTT. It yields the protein CASSPIGGSGNTIYF.

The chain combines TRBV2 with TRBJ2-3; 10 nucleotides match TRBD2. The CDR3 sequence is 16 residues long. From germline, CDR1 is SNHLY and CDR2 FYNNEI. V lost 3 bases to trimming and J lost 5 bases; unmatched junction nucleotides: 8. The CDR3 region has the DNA TGTGCCAGCAGTGAGGGGGCTAGCGGGAGTGTAGATACGCAGTATTTT. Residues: CASSEGASGSVDTQYF.

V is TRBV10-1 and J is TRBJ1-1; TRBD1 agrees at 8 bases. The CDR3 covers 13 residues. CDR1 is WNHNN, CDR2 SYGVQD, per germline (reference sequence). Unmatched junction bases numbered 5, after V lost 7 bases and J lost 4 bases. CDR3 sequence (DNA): TGCGCCAGCAATAATGGACAGGGCACTGAAGCTTTCTTT. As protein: CASNNGQGTEAFF.

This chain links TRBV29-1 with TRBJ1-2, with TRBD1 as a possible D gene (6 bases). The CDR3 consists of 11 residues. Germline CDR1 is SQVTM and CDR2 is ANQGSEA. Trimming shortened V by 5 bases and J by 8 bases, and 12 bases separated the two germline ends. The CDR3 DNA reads TGCAGCGTTTCAGGGGTGGACGGCTACACCTTC. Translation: CSVSGVDGYTF.

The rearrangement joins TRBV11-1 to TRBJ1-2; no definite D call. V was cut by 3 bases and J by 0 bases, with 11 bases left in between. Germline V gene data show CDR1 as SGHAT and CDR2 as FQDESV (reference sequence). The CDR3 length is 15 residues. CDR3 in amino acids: CASSFTESSNYGYTF. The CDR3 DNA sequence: TGTGCCAGCAGCTTCACAGAAAGTTCTAACTATGGCTACACCTTC.

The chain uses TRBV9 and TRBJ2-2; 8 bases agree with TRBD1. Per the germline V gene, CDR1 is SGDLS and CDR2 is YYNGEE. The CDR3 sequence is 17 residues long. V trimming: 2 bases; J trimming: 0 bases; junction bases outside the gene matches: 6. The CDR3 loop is CASSVARDRSNTGELFF. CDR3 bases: TGTGCCAGCAGCGTGGCTAGGGACAGGTCGAACACCGGGGAGCTGTTTTTT. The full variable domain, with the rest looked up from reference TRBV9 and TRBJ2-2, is DSGVTQTPKHLITATGQRVTLRCSPRSGDLSVYWYQQSLDQGLQFLIQYYNGEERAKGNILERFSAQQFPDLHSELNLSSLELGDSALYFCASSVARDRSNTGELFFGEGSRLTVL.

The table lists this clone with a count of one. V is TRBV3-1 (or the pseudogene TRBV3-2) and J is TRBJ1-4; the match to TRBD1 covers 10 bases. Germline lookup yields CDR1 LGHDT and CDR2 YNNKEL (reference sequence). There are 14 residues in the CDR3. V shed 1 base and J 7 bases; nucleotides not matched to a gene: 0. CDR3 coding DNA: TGTGCCAGCAGCCAAGGGGACAGGGGTGAAAAACTGTTTTTT. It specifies CASSQGDRGEKLFF.

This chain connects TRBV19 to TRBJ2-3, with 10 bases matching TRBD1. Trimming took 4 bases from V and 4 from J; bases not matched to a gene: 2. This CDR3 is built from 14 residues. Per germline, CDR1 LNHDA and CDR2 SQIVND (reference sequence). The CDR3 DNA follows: TGTGCCAGTAGTACTGGACAGGGGGCAGATACGCAGTATTTT. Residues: CASSTGQGADTQYF.

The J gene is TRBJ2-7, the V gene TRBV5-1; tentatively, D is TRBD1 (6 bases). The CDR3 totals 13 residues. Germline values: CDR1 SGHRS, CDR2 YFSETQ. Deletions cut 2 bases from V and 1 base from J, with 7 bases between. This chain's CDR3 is CASSFQGSYEQYF. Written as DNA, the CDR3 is TGCGCCAGCAGCTTCCAGGGGTCCTACGAGCAGTACTTC.

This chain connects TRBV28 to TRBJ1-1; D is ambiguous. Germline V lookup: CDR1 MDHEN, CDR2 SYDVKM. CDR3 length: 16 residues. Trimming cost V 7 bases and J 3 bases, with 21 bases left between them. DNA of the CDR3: TGTGCCAGCACAATTGGGCCCGCCCATTGGGACACTGAAGCTTTCTTT. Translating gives CASTIGPAHWDTEAFF.

In nucleotides, the CDR3 is TGTGCCAGCAGTTTAGCGGGAGCGATCTACAATGAGCAGTTCTTC. It translates to CASSLAGAIYNEQFF. The rearrangement uses TRBV9 and TRBJ2-1; 9 positions match TRBD2. This CDR3 is built from 15 residues. Germline trimming cut 5 bases from V and 3 bases from J; bases unmatched to any gene: 6. The germline V gene has CDR1 SGDLS and CDR2 YYNGEE.

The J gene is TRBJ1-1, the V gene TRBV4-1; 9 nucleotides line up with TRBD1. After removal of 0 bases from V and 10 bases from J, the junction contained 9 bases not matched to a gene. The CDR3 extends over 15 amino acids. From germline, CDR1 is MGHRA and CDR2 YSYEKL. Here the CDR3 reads CASSQDGTGKVGAFF. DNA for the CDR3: TGCGCCAGCAGCCAAGATGGGACAGGGAAAGTCGGAGCTTTCTTT.

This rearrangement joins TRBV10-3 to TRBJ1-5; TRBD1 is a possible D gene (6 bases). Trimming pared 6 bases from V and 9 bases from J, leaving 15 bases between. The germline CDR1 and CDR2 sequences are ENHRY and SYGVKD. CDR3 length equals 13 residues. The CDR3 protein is CAISKDSSWPQHF. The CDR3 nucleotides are TGTGCCATCAGCAAGGACAGCTCCTGGCCCCAGCATTTT.

The CDR3 DNA reads TGCGCCAGCAGCCGAACCGGGACAGGGGGTTCACCCCTCCACTTT. Translated, it gives CASSRTGTGGSPLHF. The V and J genes are TRBV5-1 and TRBJ1-6, with 11 bases matching TRBD1. Germline assignment: CDR1 SGHRS and CDR2 YFSETQ. This CDR3 spans 15 amino acids. V lost 4 bases, J lost 9 bases, and 6 bases stayed unmatched. The full variable domain, its missing parts supplied by reference TRBV5-1 and TRBJ1-6, is KAGVTQTPRYLIKTRGQQVTLSCSPISGHRSVSWYQQTPGQGLQFLFEYFSETQRNKGNFPGRFSGRQFSNSRSEMNVSTLELGDSALYLCASSRTGTGGSPLHFGNGTRLTVT.

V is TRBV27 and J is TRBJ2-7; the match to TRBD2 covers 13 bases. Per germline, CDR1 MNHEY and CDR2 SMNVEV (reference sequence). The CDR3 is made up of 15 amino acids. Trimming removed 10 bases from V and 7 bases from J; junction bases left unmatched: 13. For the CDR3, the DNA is TGTGCCACCCAGGGACTAGCGGGATACCTTAGGGAGCAGTACTTC. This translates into CATQGLAGYLREQYF.

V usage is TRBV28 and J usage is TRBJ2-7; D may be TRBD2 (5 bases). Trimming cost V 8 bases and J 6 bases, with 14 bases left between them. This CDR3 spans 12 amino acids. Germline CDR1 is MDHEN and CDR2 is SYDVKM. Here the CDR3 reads CASSRLEGEQYF. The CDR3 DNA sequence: TGTGCCAGCTCGCGACTCGAGGGCGAGCAGTACTTC.

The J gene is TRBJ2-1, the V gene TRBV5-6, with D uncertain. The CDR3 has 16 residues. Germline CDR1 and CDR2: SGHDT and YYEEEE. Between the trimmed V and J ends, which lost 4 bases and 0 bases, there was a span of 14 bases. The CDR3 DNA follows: TGTGCCAGCAGCCCACTAACCCGTAGCTCCTACAATGAGCAGTTCTTC. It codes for CASSPLTRSSYNEQFF.

The CDR3 DNA reads TGTGCCAGCTCACTGAAGAGGGCTGGGGCTGAAGCTTTCTTT. Its translation is CASSLKRAGAEAFF. The chain is built from TRBV18 and TRBJ1-1; D remains unclear. Per germline, CDR1 KGHSH and CDR2 LQKENI. Trimming removed 4 bases from V and 6 bases from J, with 15 bases in between. This CDR3 spans 14 amino acids.

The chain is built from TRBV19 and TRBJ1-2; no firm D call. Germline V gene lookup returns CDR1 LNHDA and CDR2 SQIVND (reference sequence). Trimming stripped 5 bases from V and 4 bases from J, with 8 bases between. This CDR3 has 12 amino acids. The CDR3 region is CASSPGSYGYTF. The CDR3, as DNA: TGTGCCAGTAGTCCTGGGAGCTATGGCTACACCTTC.

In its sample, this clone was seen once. DNA of the CDR3: TGTGCCAGCAGCGACCTTGAGCGTGTGGGTGATCAGCCCCAGCATTTT. This encodes CASSDLERVGDQPQHF. The chain has TRBV28 and TRBJ1-5; D remains ambiguous. This CDR3 comprises 16 residues. Germline CDR1 and CDR2: MDHEN and SYDVKM. V was pared by 6 bases and J by 5 bases, with 20 bases between.